This passage covers 9 T cell receptor beta chains from one sample sequenced in a study of control samples from healthy donors and cancer patients. Assay used: immunoSEQ multiplex PCR; TCRdb lists only in-frame clones, some missing. The table lists 70,000 to 75,000 clones, about 94% of them singletons. The sample taken for sequencing was blood. All receptors derive from a woman in her twenties or thirties in good health.

The rearrangement joins TRBV7-8 to TRBJ1-1; D possibly corresponds to TRBD1 (6 bases). The V end lost 5 bases, the J end lost 7 bases, and 11 bases lay between the germline ends. This CDR3 has 12 amino acids. Germline V gene lookup returns CDR1 SGHVS and CDR2 FQNEAQ. The CDR3 DNA reads TGTGCCAGCAGCCCCCAGGGGAATGAAGCTTTCTTT. It encodes CASSPQGNEAFF.

In its sample, this clone was seen once. V gene TRBV7-8 combines with J gene TRBJ2-7; D is ambiguous. Germline V gene sequence: CDR1 SGHVS, CDR2 FQNEAQ. Trimming stripped 1 base from V and 1 base from J, with 17 bases between. The CDR3 loop spans 17 amino acids. CDR3 amino acids: CASSLESGYPASYEQYF. The CDR3 DNA sequence: TGTGCCAGCAGCTTAGAATCCGGCTACCCTGCTTCCTACGAGCAGTACTTC.

This chain connects TRBV5-1 to TRBJ1-1; 10 bases are a match to TRBD1. The V gene end was trimmed by 4 bases and the J gene end by 4 bases; junction bases not matched to a gene: 7. The CDR3 loop spans 15 amino acids. Germline V gives CDR1 SGHRS, CDR2 YFSETQ. DNA for the CDR3: TGCGCCAGCAGCCCCGCGGACAGGGGGAGCACTGAAGCTTTCTTT. This codes for CASSPADRGSTEAFF.

This clone has just one count. The CDR3 reads CASSGTATDQPQHF. For the CDR3, the DNA is TGTGCCAGCAGCGGGACAGCCACCGATCAGCCCCAGCATTTT. The chain joins TRBV2 to TRBJ1-5; 7 nucleotides line up with TRBD1. The germline CDR1 and CDR2 sequences are SNHLY and FYNNEI. Trimming took 6 bases from V and 5 from J; bases not matched to a gene: 7. The CDR3 totals 14 residues.

J is TRBJ1-1 and V is TRBV6-5; D remains ambiguous. V was cut by 0 bases and J by 0 bases, with 8 bases left in between. Germline CDR1 is MNHEY and CDR2 is SVGAGI. The CDR3 is 15 residues long. CDR3 coding DNA: TGTGCCAGCAGTTACTCGACAAGCATGAACACTGAAGCTTTCTTT. This gives the protein CASSYSTSMNTEAFF.

This clone was recorded once. The rearrangement joins TRBV20-1 to TRBJ1-2, with D hard to call. V lost 3 bases, J lost 6 bases, and 8 bases lay in between. This CDR3 contains 11 residues. Germline values: CDR1 DFQATT, CDR2 SNEGSKA (reference sequence). CDR3 nucleotide sequence: TGCAGTGCTAGGACGGCGGATGGCTACACCTTC. It encodes CSARTADGYTF.

This chain joins TRBV28 and TRBJ1-2; D ambiguous. Germline loops: CDR1 MDHEN, CDR2 SYDVKM. V lost 2 bases and J lost 6, with 4 bases in between. CDR3 length: 11 amino acids. Here the CDR3 reads CASSLNHGYTF. CDR3 sequence (DNA): TGTGCCAGCAGTTTAAATCATGGCTACACCTTC.

V gene TRBV6-4 combines with J gene TRBJ2-3; TRBD1 matches 8 bases. J lost 0 bases, V lost 3 bases, and 2 bases had no gene match. CDR3 length: 15 residues. Per the germline V gene, CDR1 is MRHNA and CDR2 is SNTAGT. The CDR3 region is CASSEQGDSTDTQYF. The CDR3 DNA reads TGTGCCAGCAGTGAACAGGGGGATAGCACAGATACGCAGTATTTT.

This chain joins TRBV5-5 and TRBJ2-3; TRBD1 aligns across 7 bases. After removal of 4 bases from V and 2 bases from J, the junction contained 7 bases not matched to a gene. This CDR3 contains 15 residues. In germline, CDR1 is SGHKS, CDR2 YYEKEE (reference sequence). In DNA form, the CDR3 reads TGTGCCAGCAGCGTGACCGGGACAGCCACAGATACGCAGTATTTT. Residues: CASSVTGTATDTQYF.